A single sample is the source of the 31 T cell receptor beta chains below, sequenced in a study of Graves' ophthalmopathy and Graves' hyperthyroidism. As the template, RNA transcripts were used to amplify TCR beta CDR3 regions. An opening RT-PCR round employed HTBI primers and preceded a second-round multiplex PCR. TCRdb independently ran MiXCR on the multiplex PCR reads; one entry per CDR3 protein. The table records 450,000 to 600,000 distinct CDR3 sequences, approximately 37% of them present only once. Source material: peripheral blood or thyroid tissue (not recorded which). These receptors all come from an adult man with Graves' hyperthyroidism.

Ten or more counts support this clonotype. The chain has TRBV19 and TRBJ2-2; D assignment may be TRBD1 or TRBD2 (6 bases each). CDR1 is LNHDA and CDR2 is SQIVND in the germline V gene (reference sequence). The CDR3 consists of 15 residues. V was pared by 3 bases and J by 4 bases, with 12 bases between. The CDR3, as DNA: TGTGCCAGTAGTATGGGGGGCTTGGGCACCGGGGAGCTGTTTTTT. Amino acid sequence: CASSMGGLGTGELFF.

This clonotype was seen a few times. J is TRBJ2-7 and V is TRBV14, with TRBD2 identical over 13 bases. This CDR3 contains 16 residues. CDR1 SGHDN and CDR2 FVKESK come from the germline V gene. Losses at the gene ends were 2 bases for V and 2 bases for J; bases not matched to a gene: 3. In DNA form, the CDR3 reads TGTGCCAGCAGCCAAACGGGACTAGCGGGGACCTACGAGCAGTACTTC. Translation: CASSQTGLAGTYEQYF.

As to this clonotype: A read error may be the cause here, since a much bigger clone is one base away. The CDR3 bases are TGTGCCAGCAGGCTCAGTTTGGACACTGAAGCTTTCTTT. Translating it yields CASRLSLDTEAFF. The chain uses TRBV6-1 and TRBJ1-1; D unclear. CDR1 is MNHNS, CDR2 SASEGT, per germline. V lost 6 bases and J 3 bases, leaving 11 bases between the germline ends. The length of the CDR3 is 13 residues.

This clonotype was recorded at least ten times. This chain joins TRBV10-3 and TRBJ1-1; tentative D call: TRBD1 (6 bases). CDR1 and CDR2 from the germline V gene are ENHRY and SYGVKD. V lost 10 bases to trimming and J lost 1 base, with 19 bases between them. The CDR3 has 15 residues. CDR3 sequence (DNA): TGTGCCAGTCAGAAGGTGGACAGAGGGAACACTGAAGCTTTCTTT. It yields the protein CASQKVDRGNTEAFF.

Ten or more counts support this clonotype. The chain links TRBV7-2 to TRBJ2-7; possibly TRBD2 for D (6 bases). The CDR3 is 14 amino acids. Germline CDR1 SGHTA, CDR2 FQGNSA. The V end was cut by 1 base, the J end by 6 bases, with 13 bases between. CDR3: CASSLGGVVGEQYF. The CDR3 DNA reads as TGTGCCAGCAGCTTAGGGGGGGTGGTTGGCGAGCAGTACTTC.

This clonotype was seen many times. The chain employs TRBV19 and TRBJ1-1; TRBD1 is a possible D gene (5 bases). CDR1 is LNHDA, CDR2 SQIVND, per germline (reference sequence). V was trimmed by 6 bases and J by 6 bases, leaving 14 bases between them. This CDR3 spans 13 amino acids. In nucleotides, the CDR3 is TGTGCCAGTAGCCCGGGACCTGGGGCTGAAGCTTTCTTT. As protein: CASSPGPGAEAFF.

This clonotype was found many times. The chain recombines TRBV2 with TRBJ2-7; weak D call: TRBD1 (6 bases). Trimming stripped 6 bases from V and 0 bases from J, with 12 bases between. The CDR3 consists of 14 residues. CDR1 SNHLY and CDR2 FYNNEI come from the germline V gene. CDR3 in DNA: TGTGCCAGCAGCCCAGGGGCGATCTCCTACGAGCAGTACTTC. It is translated as CASSPGAISYEQYF.

This clonotype was seen ten or more times. The chain combines TRBV20-1 with TRBJ2-2, with a weak D call TRBD1 (5 bases). This CDR3 has 14 residues. Germline V gene data show CDR1 as DFQATT and CDR2 as SNEGSKA (reference sequence). V lost 4 bases and J lost 2, with 11 bases in between. This chain's CDR3 is CSATRTLNTGELFF. The CDR3, as DNA: TGCAGTGCTACGAGGACACTTAACACCGGGGAGCTGTTTTTT.

For this clonotype: A single base separates this from a much larger clone, so it may be a read error. The chain joins TRBV7-9 to TRBJ1-6; D not resolved. This CDR3 has 15 residues. Germline-derived CDR1 and CDR2 are SEHNR and FQNEAQ (reference sequence). The CDR3 DNA sequence: TGTGCCAACAGCCAAGCTGGACGGAACGAAATACCCCTCCACTTT. Its protein product is CANSQAGRNEIPLHF.

This clonotype appeared many times. This chain connects TRBV2 to TRBJ1-2, with D possibly TRBD1 on 5 matching bases. The V gene's germline CDR1 is SNHLY and CDR2 FYNNEI. Trimming pared 0 bases from V and 5 bases from J, leaving 7 bases between. CDR3 length equals 13 residues. CDR3 region: CASSEAGTYGYTF. In DNA form, the CDR3 reads TGTGCCAGCAGTGAAGCCGGGACTTATGGCTACACCTTC. The variable domain in full, completed from reference TRBV2 and TRBJ1-2, reads EPEVTQTPSHQVTQMGQEVILRCVPISNHLYFYWYRQILGQKVEFLVSFYNNEISEKSEIFDDQFSVERPDGSNFTLKIRSTKLEDSAMYFCASSEAGTYGYTFGSGTRLTVV.

V usage is TRBV24-1 and J usage is TRBJ1-1; weak D call: TRBD1 (6 bases). This CDR3 is 14 amino acids long. Germline V lookup: CDR1 KGHDR, CDR2 SFDVKD. The V and J ends lost 3 bases and 9 bases respectively, with 16 bases between them. CDR3 DNA: TGTGCCACCAGTGATCCCATGACAGGAGCTCAAGCTTTCTTT. Its protein is CATSDPMTGAQAFF.

This clonotype showed up just a few times. This chain joins TRBV20-1 and TRBJ2-3; 10 positions match TRBD2. The CDR3 sequence is 14 residues long. Germline-derived CDR1 and CDR2 are DFQATT and SNEGSKA (reference sequence). The trim removed 5 bases at V and 2 bases at J, leaving 4 bases unmatched. CDR3 sequence (DNA): TGCAGTGCTCTTACTAGCGGGAACACAGATACGCAGTATTTT. Translating it yields CSALTSGNTDTQYF.

The rearrangement links TRBV25-1 to TRBJ1-1; 7 bases are a match to TRBD1. The CDR3 is 15 residues long. The V and J ends lost 2 bases and 0 bases, in that order; junction bases with no gene match: 3. Germline assignment: CDR1 MGHDK and CDR2 SYGVNS. Here the CDR3 reads CASSEGRGVNTEAFF. The DNA for the CDR3 is TGTGCCAGCAGTGAAGGCAGGGGGGTGAACACTGAAGCTTTCTTT.

The chain is built from TRBV12-3 or TRBV12-4 and TRBJ1-6, with D possibly TRBD1 on 5 matching bases. With 2 bases removed from V and 5 bases from J, the gap between germline ends came to 10 bases. The length of the CDR3 is 15 residues. CDR3 amino acids: CASSLRDGNNSPLHF. The CDR3 DNA reads as TGTGCCAGCAGTTTACGGGACGGTAATAATTCACCCCTCCACTTT.

This clonotype was seen repeatedly, ten times or more. The chain couples TRBV12-3 or TRBV12-4 to TRBJ2-5; 7 positions match TRBD2. V shed 7 bases, J shed 4 bases, and the junction held 9 bases outside the gene matches. CDR3 length: 14 amino acids. The CDR3 DNA reads as TGTGCCAGCACCTTGGGGGGGAATAGAGAGACCCAGTACTTC. Its translation: CASTLGGNRETQYF.

This clonotype was seen repeatedly, ten times or more. The chain combines TRBV29-1 with TRBJ1-4; TRBD1 is a possible D gene (5 bases). The germline V gene has CDR1 SQVTM and CDR2 ANQGSEA. Trimming shortened V by 3 bases and J by 4 bases, and 15 bases separated the two germline ends. The CDR3 length is 15 residues. CDR3 sequence reads: CSVDASPGGNEKLFF. Written as DNA, the CDR3 is TGCAGCGTTGATGCCTCCCCGGGGGGTAATGAAAAACTGTTTTTT.

This clonotype was seen ten or more times. CDR3 DNA sequence: TGTGCCAGCAGTTCAAAGGACAGGACCCAGCATTTT. Translation: CASSSKDRTQHF. The J gene is TRBJ1-5, the V gene TRBV6-5; TRBD1 matches 7 bases. CDR3 length equals 12 residues. Germline V lookup: CDR1 MNHEY, CDR2 SVGAGI. Trimming cost V 4 bases and J 11 bases; bases outside gene matches: 5.

Remarks on this clonotype: Compared with germline, one end of the junction differs, possibly owing to a read error. The genes are TRBV7-3 and TRBJ2-5; TRBD2 aligns across 10 bases. Germline lookup yields CDR1 SGHTA and CDR2 FQGTGA. The CDR3 totals 16 residues. The CDR3 DNA is TGCGCCAGCAGCCCCGCGGGGACTAGCGACCGGGGGACCCAGTACTTC. Translated, it gives CASSPAGTSDRGTQYF.

The J gene is TRBJ2-6, the V gene TRBV12-3 or TRBV12-4, with D unclear. The V gene lost 2 bases and the J gene lost 1 base, with 3 bases spanning the gap. The CDR3 extends over 14 amino acids. CDR3 in amino acids: CASSLISGANVLTF. As DNA, the CDR3 is TGTGCCAGCAGTTTAATTTCTGGGGCCAACGTCCTGACTTTC.

This chain joins TRBV20-1 and TRBJ2-5; 7 positions agree with TRBD1. Germline V gene data show CDR1 as DFQATT and CDR2 as SNEGSKA (reference sequence). V lost 5 bases to trimming and J lost 3 bases; unmatched junction nucleotides: 9. The CDR3 has 14 amino acids. The CDR3 loop is CSAGPGQRKETQYF. Here the CDR3 DNA reads TGCAGTGCTGGCCCGGGACAGCGAAAAGAGACCCAGTACTTC.

Comment on this clonotype: The germline gene is not matched at one end of the junction; a read error may be the cause. The chain employs TRBV10-2 and TRBJ2-7; D not certain. The germline V gene encodes CDR1 WSHSY and CDR2 SAAADI. This CDR3 comprises 14 residues. CDR3 sequence (DNA): TGCACCAGCAGTGAAATGGTGGACGGCTACGAGCAGTACTTC. It specifies CTSSEMVDGYEQYF.

The chain has TRBV15 and TRBJ1-6; 7 bases fit TRBD1. This CDR3 comprises 14 residues. CDR1 and CDR2 from the germline V gene are LNHNV and YYDKDF (reference sequence). Unmatched junction bases numbered 3, after V lost 5 bases and J lost 5 bases. The CDR3 DNA sequence: TGTGCCACCAGCCCGACAGGGCATAATTCACCCCTCCACTTT. It is translated as CATSPTGHNSPLHF. Full variable domain (outside the CDR3, taken from reference TRBV15 and TRBJ1-6): DAMVIQNPRYQVTQFGKPVTLSCSQTLNHNVMYWYQQKSSQAPKLLFHYYDKDFNNEADTPDNFQSRRPNTSFCFLDIRSPGLGDTAMYLCATSPTGHNSPLHFGNGTRLTVT.

Many counts were recorded for this clonotype. The rearrangement joins TRBV9 to TRBJ1-2; possible D gene TRBD1, 6 bases. Germline values: CDR1 SGDLS, CDR2 YYNGEE. V lost 8 bases, J lost 3 bases, and 14 bases lay in between. The CDR3 is made up of 13 amino acids. The CDR3 protein is CASRGAEHYGYTF. In DNA form, the CDR3 reads TGTGCCAGTCGGGGGGCTGAACACTATGGCTACACCTTC.

This chain uses TRBV7-9 with TRBJ1-2; D may be TRBD1 (6 bases). Trimming left V 8 bases short and J 6 bases short, with 25 bases between. CDR3 size: 16 residues. Per germline, CDR1 SEHNR and CDR2 FQNEAQ (reference sequence). CDR3 DNA sequence: TGTGCCAGCTCACCTTTCGGGACACGTGTTTTTGATGGCTACACCTTC. It codes for CASSPFGTRVFDGYTF. The whole variable domain, remainder taken from reference TRBV7-9 and TRBJ1-2, is DTGVSQNPRHKITKRGQNVTFRCDPISEHNRLYWYRQTLGQGPEFLTYFQNEAQLEKSRLLSDRFSAERPKGSFSTLEIQRTEQGDSAMYLCASSPFGTRVFDGYTFGSGTRLTVV.

Note on this clonotype: This clone may be a read error of a much larger clone one base away. Since the CDR3 does not end with the conserved phenylalanine or tryptophan, this likely comes from a read error. The rearrangement uses TRBV5-1 and TRBJ1-2, with TRBD1 identical over 8 bases. Per germline, CDR1 SGHRS and CDR2 YFSETQ. V was clipped by 0 bases and J by 4 bases; unmatched bases: 8. CDR3 size: 16 residues. The CDR3 sequence: CASSLDGQGQGYGYTL. The DNA for the CDR3 is TGCGCCAGCAGCTTGGATGGACAGGGACAAGGCTATGGCTACACCCTC.

The table lists this clonotype with many counts. This chain connects TRBV9 to TRBJ1-5, with 9 bases identical to TRBD1. The J segment lost 6 bases and the V segment lost 0 bases, leaving 4 bases of the junction unmatched. Germline CDR1 is SGDLS and CDR2 is YYNGEE. The CDR3 is 15 residues long. This chain's CDR3 is CASSVDGTGLQPQHF. CDR3 sequence (DNA): TGTGCCAGCAGCGTAGACGGGACAGGGCTTCAGCCCCAGCATTTT.

Comments on this clonotype: As the CDR3 is not closed by the conserved phenylalanine or tryptophan, this likely results from a read error. J is TRBJ1-1 and V is TRBV7-9; no firm D call. Germline CDR1 reads SEHNR; CDR2 reads FQNEAQ (reference sequence). The CDR3 runs 13 residues. The CDR3 reads CASSTAGNTVAFV. As DNA, the CDR3 is TGTGCCAGCAGCACGGCGGGGAACACTGTAGCTTTCGTT.

This clonotype was picked up many times. This chain connects TRBV20-1 to TRBJ1-1; TRBD1 is a possible D gene (5 bases). Germline lookup yields CDR1 DFQATT and CDR2 SNEGSKA (reference sequence). CDR3 length: 12 residues. The CDR3 is CRARGFNTEAFF. Written as DNA, the CDR3 is TGCAGAGCCCGGGGGTTCAACACTGAAGCTTTCTTT.

This clonotype was observed at least ten times. The chain uses TRBV5-5 and TRBJ2-5, with TRBD1 matching 8 bases. The CDR3 extends over 15 amino acids. The germline V gene has CDR1 SGHKS and CDR2 YYEKEE (reference sequence). The V and J ends lost 0 bases and 4 bases, in that order; junction bases with no gene match: 5. The CDR3 bases are TGTGCCAGCAGCTTGGCTGGGACAGGTCGAGAGACCCAGTACTTC. Protein: CASSLAGTGRETQYF.

The V gene is TRBV7-9, the J gene TRBJ2-5, with TRBD2 matching over 8 bases. V was clipped by 4 bases and J by 5 bases; unmatched bases: 9. Germline V gives CDR1 SEHNR, CDR2 FQNEAQ (reference sequence). The CDR3 extends over 15 amino acids. CDR3 residues: CASSSGGGRKETQYF. In DNA, the CDR3 is TGTGCCAGCAGCTCGGGGGGCGGGAGGAAGGAGACCCAGTACTTC. The variable domain in full, with the rest retrieved from reference TRBV7-9 and TRBJ2-5, is DTGVSQNPRHKITKRGQNVTFRCDPISEHNRLYWYRQTLGQGPEFLTYFQNEAQLEKSRLLSDRFSAERPKGSFSTLEIQRTEQGDSAMYLCASSSGGGRKETQYFGPGTRLLVL.

This clonotype was counted ten times or more. The gene calls are TRBV12-3 or TRBV12-4 and TRBJ1-1; 8 bases match TRBD1. Trimming removed 6 bases from V and 8 bases from J; junction bases left unmatched: 2. The CDR3 runs to 11 residues. The CDR3 region is CASSRTGEAFF. In DNA, the CDR3 is TGTGCCAGCAGCCGGACAGGGGAAGCTTTCTTT.